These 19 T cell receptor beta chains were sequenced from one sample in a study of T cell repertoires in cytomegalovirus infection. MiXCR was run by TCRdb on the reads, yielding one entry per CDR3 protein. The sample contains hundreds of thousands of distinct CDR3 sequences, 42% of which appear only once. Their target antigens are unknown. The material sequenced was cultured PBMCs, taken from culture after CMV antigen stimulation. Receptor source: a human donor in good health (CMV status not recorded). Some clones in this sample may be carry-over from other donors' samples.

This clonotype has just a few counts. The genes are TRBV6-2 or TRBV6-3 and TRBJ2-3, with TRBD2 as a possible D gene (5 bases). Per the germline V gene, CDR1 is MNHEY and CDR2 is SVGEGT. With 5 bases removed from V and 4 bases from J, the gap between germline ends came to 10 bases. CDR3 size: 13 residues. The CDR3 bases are TGTGCCAGCAGTCCCACGGGGTCAGATACGCAGTATTTT. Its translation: CASSPTGSDTQYF.

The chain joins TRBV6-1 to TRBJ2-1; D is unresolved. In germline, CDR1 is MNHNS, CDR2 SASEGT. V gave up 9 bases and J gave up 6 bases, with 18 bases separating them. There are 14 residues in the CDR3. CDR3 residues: CASGRTTLINEQFF. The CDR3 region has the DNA TGTGCCAGTGGCCGGACCACCCTAATCAATGAGCAGTTCTTC.

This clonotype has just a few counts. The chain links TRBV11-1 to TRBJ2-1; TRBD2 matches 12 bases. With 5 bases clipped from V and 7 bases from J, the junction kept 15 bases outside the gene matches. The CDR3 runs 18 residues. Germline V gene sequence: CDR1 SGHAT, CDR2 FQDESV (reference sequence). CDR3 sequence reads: CASSLGPTSGGPGNEQFF. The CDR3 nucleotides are TGTGCCAGCAGCCTAGGGCCCACTAGCGGGGGGCCGGGGAATGAGCAGTTCTTC.

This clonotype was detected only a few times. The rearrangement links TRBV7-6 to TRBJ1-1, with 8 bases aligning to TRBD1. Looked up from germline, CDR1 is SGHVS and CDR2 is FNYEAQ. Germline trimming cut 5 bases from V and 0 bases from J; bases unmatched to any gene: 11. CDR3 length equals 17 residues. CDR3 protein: CASSQFTGGAMNTEAFF. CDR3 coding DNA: TGTGCCAGCAGCCAATTCACAGGGGGGGCCATGAACACTGAAGCTTTCTTT.

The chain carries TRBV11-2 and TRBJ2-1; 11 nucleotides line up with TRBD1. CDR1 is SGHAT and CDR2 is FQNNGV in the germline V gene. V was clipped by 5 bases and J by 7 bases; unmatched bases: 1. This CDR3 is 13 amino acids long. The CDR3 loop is CASSGQGANEQFF. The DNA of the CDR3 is TGTGCCAGCAGCGGACAGGGGGCGAATGAGCAGTTCTTC.

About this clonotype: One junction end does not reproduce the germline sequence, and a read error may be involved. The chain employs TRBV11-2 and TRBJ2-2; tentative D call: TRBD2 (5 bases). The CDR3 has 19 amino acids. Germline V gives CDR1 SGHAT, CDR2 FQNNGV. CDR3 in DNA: TGTGCCAGCAGCTTAGCGCGTCCGACGCGGATAACTTACACCGGGGTGCTGTTTTTT. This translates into CASSLARPTRITYTGVLFF.

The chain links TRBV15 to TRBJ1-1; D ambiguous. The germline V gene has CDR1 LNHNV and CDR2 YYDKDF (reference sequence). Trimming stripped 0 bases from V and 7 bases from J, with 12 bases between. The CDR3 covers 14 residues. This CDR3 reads CATSRDPLVNEAFF. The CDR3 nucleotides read TGTGCCACCAGCAGAGATCCTTTGGTAAATGAAGCTTTCTTT.

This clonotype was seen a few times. CDR3 sequence reads: CASSGLSNQPQHF. The CDR3 nucleotides are TGTGCCAGTTCAGGCCTTAGCAATCAGCCCCAGCATTTT. The chain is built from TRBV12-3 or TRBV12-4 and TRBJ1-5; no reliable D call. CDR3 length: 13 amino acids. V was shortened by 9 bases and J by 0 bases, with 9 bases between the two germline ends.

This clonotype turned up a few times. The CDR3 DNA sequence: TGTGCCAGCAGCCCCCAGGGTATCAATCAGCCCCAGCATTTT. Residues: CASSPQGINQPQHF. The chain combines TRBV27 with TRBJ1-5, with D possibly TRBD1 on 5 matching bases. Germline lookup yields CDR1 MNHEY and CDR2 SMNVEV (reference sequence). The CDR3 runs to 14 residues. V shed 6 bases and J shed 3 bases, with 12 bases lying between them.

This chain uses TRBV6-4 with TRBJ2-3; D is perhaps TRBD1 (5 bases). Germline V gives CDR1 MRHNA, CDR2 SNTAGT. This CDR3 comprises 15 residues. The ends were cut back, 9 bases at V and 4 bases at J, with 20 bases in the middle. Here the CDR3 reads CARMIKGARADTQYF. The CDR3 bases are TGTGCCAGGATGATTAAAGGGGCTCGAGCAGATACGCAGTATTTT.

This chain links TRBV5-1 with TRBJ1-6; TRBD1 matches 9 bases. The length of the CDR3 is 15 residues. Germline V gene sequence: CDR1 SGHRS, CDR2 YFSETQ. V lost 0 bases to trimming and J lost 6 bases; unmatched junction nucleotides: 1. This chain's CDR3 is CASSLGTGVNSPLHF. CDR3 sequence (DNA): TGCGCCAGCAGCTTGGGGACAGGGGTTAATTCACCCCTCCACTTT.

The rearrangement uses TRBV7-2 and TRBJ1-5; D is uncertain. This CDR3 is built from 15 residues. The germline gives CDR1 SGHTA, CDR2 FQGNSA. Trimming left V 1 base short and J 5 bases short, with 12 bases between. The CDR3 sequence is CASSLGGPSDQPQHF. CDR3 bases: TGTGCCAGCAGCTTAGGCGGTCCGAGTGATCAGCCCCAGCATTTT.

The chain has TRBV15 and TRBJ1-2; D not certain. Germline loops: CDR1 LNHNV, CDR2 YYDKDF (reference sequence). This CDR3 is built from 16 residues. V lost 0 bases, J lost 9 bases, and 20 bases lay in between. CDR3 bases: TGTGCCACCAGCAGAGACCCGACCGATAACGTATGGAGCTACACCTTC. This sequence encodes CATSRDPTDNVWSYTF.

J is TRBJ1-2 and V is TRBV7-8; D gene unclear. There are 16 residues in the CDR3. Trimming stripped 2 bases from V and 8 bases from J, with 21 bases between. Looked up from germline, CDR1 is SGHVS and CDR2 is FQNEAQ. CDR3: CASSLRSEEKRWGYTF. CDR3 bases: TGTGCCAGCAGCTTACGGAGCGAGGAAAAACGTTGGGGCTACACCTTC. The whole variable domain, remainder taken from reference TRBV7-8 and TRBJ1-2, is GAGVSQSPRYKVAKRGQDVALRCDPISGHVSLFWYQQALGQGPEFLTYFQNEAQLDKSGLPSDRFFAERPEGSVSTLKIQRTQQEDSAVYLCASSLRSEEKRWGYTFGSGTRLTVV.

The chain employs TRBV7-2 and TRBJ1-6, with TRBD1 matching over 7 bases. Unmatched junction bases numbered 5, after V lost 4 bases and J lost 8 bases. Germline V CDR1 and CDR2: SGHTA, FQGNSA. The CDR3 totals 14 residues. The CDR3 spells CASSWRQGHSPLHF. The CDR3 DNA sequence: TGTGCCAGCAGCTGGAGACAGGGCCATTCACCCCTCCACTTT.

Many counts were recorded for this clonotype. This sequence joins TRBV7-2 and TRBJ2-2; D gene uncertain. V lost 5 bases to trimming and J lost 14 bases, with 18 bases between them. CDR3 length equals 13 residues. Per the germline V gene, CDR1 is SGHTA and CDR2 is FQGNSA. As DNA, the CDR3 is TGTGCCAGCAGCCCCCGGGCGCCTAGGGTACTGTTTTTT. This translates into CASSPRAPRVLFF.

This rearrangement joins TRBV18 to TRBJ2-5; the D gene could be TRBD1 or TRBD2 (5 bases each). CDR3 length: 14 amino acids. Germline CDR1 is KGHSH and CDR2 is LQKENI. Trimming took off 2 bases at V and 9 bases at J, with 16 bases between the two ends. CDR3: CASSPGAVRGAQYF. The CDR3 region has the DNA TGTGCCAGCTCACCAGGGGCGGTCCGAGGGGCCCAGTACTTC.

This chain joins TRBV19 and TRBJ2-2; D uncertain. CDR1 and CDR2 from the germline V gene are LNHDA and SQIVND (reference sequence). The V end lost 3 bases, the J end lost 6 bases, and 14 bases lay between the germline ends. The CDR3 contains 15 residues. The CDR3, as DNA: TGTGCCAGTAGTATCTCTAGGGTGTTGGCCGGGGAGCTGTTTTTT. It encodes CASSISRVLAGELFF.

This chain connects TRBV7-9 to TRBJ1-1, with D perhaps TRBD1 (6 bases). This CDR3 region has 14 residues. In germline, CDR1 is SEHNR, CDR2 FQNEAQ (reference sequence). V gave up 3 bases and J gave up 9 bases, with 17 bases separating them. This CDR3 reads CASSFHDRSYKAFF. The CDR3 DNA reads TGTGCCAGCAGCTTCCACGACAGGAGCTATAAAGCTTTCTTT.